This TCR beta chain comes out of a study of CD4 T cell repertoires in COVID-19. At the level of the study: Relabeled CFSE-low cells, IL-2-expanded for more than 9 days, met spikes from other coronaviruses.

The protocol was immunoSEQ multiplex PCR, while the TCRdb copy is restricted to in-frame clones and leaves out a portion. The profile shows about 75,000 clones, about 80% of them singletons. Regarding the study as a whole: Sharing of several most expanded SARS-CoV-2-reactive clonotypes across memory subsets suggested intraclonal diversification.

Regarding this clone: Its antigen remains unknown.

With V trimmed by 6 bases and J by 7 bases, 13 bases remained unmatched. Germline assignment: CDR1 MNHEY and CDR2 SVGAGI. The CDR3 length is 15 residues. Mild-to-severe COVID-19 survivors were the donors. No culture step preceded sequencing of the ex vivo isolated memory T cells. Sample: CD4+ T cells from peripheral blood, taken after recovery from COVID-19. This sequence joins TRBV6-5 and TRBJ2-5, with TRBD2 matching 8 bases. The receptor comes from a human donor who had COVID-19. CDR3 amino acids: CASSRGGPSPVTQYF. The CDR3 region has the DNA TGTGCCAGCAGCCGGGGGGGCCCCTCTCCCGTGACCCAGTACTTC.